One and the same sample provided the 21 T cell receptor beta chains below, sequenced in a study of T cell responses to AZD1222 COVID-19 vaccine. Produced via immunoSEQ multiplex PCR; TCRdb's table is partial and in-frame only. The table shows about 140,000 clones, with roughly 89% occurring only once. Material: peripheral blood, obtained on day 0 of AZD1222 vaccination. The receptors originated from an adult in good health.

Here the CDR3 reads CASNRVSSYNEQFF. The CDR3 DNA sequence: TGTGCCAGCAATCGGGTGAGCTCCTACAATGAGCAGTTCTTC. J is TRBJ2-1 and V is TRBV9; unclear D gene. CDR1 is SGDLS, CDR2 YYNGEE, per germline. There are 14 residues in the CDR3. Trimming left V 6 bases short and J 0 bases short, with 10 bases between.

The chain couples TRBV28 to TRBJ2-1; no clear D gene. The CDR3 is made up of 15 amino acids. V was cut by 5 bases and J by 2 bases, with 13 bases left in between. CDR1 MDHEN and CDR2 SYDVKM come from the germline V gene. This CDR3 reads CASSPSQDAYNEQFF. Written as DNA, the CDR3 is TGTGCCAGCAGTCCCTCCCAGGATGCCTACAATGAGCAGTTCTTC.

This clone was recorded once. The gene calls are TRBV3-1 (or the pseudogene TRBV3-2) and TRBJ2-7; 11 nucleotides align to TRBD2. This CDR3 has 20 amino acids. In germline, CDR1 is LGHDT, CDR2 YNNKEL (reference sequence). The junction had 20 bases not matched to a gene; V was cut back by 3 bases and J by 4 bases. The CDR3 reads CASSHSPRGSGRALGYEQYF. The CDR3 coding sequence is TGTGCCAGCAGCCACTCCCCCCGGGGTAGCGGGAGGGCCCTCGGTTACGAGCAGTACTTC.

The chain employs TRBV12-3 or TRBV12-4 and TRBJ1-1; D is ambiguous. Trimming removed 3 bases from V and 5 bases from J, with 10 bases in between. The CDR3 length is 13 residues. CDR3 in DNA: TGTGCCAGCAGTTTGGTCGTCTGGACTGAAGCTTTCTTT. Encoded protein: CASSLVVWTEAFF.

The rearrangement joins TRBV6-5 to TRBJ1-2; weak D call: TRBD1 (6 bases). The V end lost 5 bases, the J end lost 3 bases, and 16 bases lay between the germline ends. Germline V gene data show CDR1 as MNHEY and CDR2 as SVGAGI. The CDR3 runs to 15 residues. The CDR3 DNA reads TGTGCCAGCAGTAACTACGGGGGCGCGGACTATGGCTACACCTTC. It translates to CASSNYGGADYGYTF.

This clone was counted a single time. The chain uses TRBV12-3 or TRBV12-4 and TRBJ2-1, with D uncertain. CDR3 length equals 11 residues. The germline V and J ends were trimmed by 5 bases and 3 bases, with 2 bases remaining between them. CDR3: CASSVYNEQFF. The CDR3 nucleotides read TGTGCCAGCAGTGTCTACAATGAGCAGTTCTTC.

V gene TRBV2 combines with J gene TRBJ2-2; no clear D. V lost 8 bases, J lost 1 base, and 8 bases lay in between. The CDR3 runs 13 residues. Per the germline V gene, CDR1 is SNHLY and CDR2 is FYNNEI. The CDR3 DNA follows: TGTGCCAGCGACGGAGAGAACACCGGGGAGCTGTTTTTT. The encoded protein is CASDGENTGELFF.

The V and J genes are TRBV28 and TRBJ1-1; no clear D. There are 18 residues in the CDR3. The V end lost 6 bases, the J end lost 3 bases, and 26 bases lay between the germline ends. CDR1 is MDHEN and CDR2 is SYDVKM in the germline V gene. The CDR3 DNA follows: TGTGCCAGCAGCCCATCGGGCAGTTGGGTAAAGAGGGACACTGAAGCTTTCTTT. The encoded protein is CASSPSGSWVKRDTEAFF.

The V call is TRBV28, the J call TRBJ1-5, with 8 positions matching TRBD1. This CDR3 has 15 residues. The V gene end was trimmed by 6 bases and the J gene end by 1 base; junction bases not matched to a gene: 5. CDR1 MDHEN and CDR2 SYDVKM come from the germline V gene. The CDR3: CASSSTGGSNQPQHF. As DNA, the CDR3 is TGTGCCAGCAGCTCAACAGGGGGGAGCAATCAGCCCCAGCATTTT.

The chain carries TRBV12-5 and TRBJ2-5; D remains unclear. The CDR3 sequence is 11 residues long. In germline, CDR1 is LGHNT, CDR2 FRNRAP. The V end was cut by 1 base, the J end by 5 bases, with 2 bases between. The CDR3 sequence: CASGLGETQYF. The CDR3 DNA follows: TGTGCTAGTGGTTTGGGCGAGACCCAGTACTTC.

The V and J genes are TRBV15 and TRBJ2-3; 11 nucleotides align to TRBD2. J lost 0 bases, V lost 5 bases, and 7 bases had no gene match. Germline CDR1 LNHNV, CDR2 YYDKDF (reference sequence). This CDR3 has 17 amino acids. CDR3 DNA sequence: TGTGCCACCAGCCGAGGACTAGCGGGCCCCAGCACAGATACGCAGTATTTT. It encodes CATSRGLAGPSTDTQYF. Based on the CDR3 plus reference TRBV15 and TRBJ2-3, the full variable domain is DAMVIQNPRYQVTQFGKPVTLSCSQTLNHNVMYWYQQKSSQAPKLLFHYYDKDFNNEADTPDNFQSRRPNTSFCFLDIRSPGLGDTAMYLCATSRGLAGPSTDTQYFGPGTRLTVL.

The gene calls are TRBV7-9 and TRBJ1-1; D unresolved. This CDR3 contains 13 residues. Germline CDR1 and CDR2: SEHNR and FQNEAQ (reference sequence). Trimming stripped 1 base from V and 11 bases from J, with 14 bases between. The CDR3 sequence is CASSLEAGVWAFF. Here the CDR3 DNA reads TGTGCCAGCAGCTTAGAAGCGGGCGTGTGGGCTTTCTTT. The whole variable domain, filled in from reference TRBV7-9 and TRBJ1-1, reads DTGVSQNPRHKITKRGQNVTFRCDPISEHNRLYWYRQTLGQGPEFLTYFQNEAQLEKSRLLSDRFSAERPKGSFSTLEIQRTEQGDSAMYLCASSLEAGVWAFFGQGTRLTVV.

The rearrangement joins TRBV6-8 to TRBJ1-1, with a possible D match to TRBD1 (6 bases). V lost 7 bases to trimming and J lost 1 base, with 16 bases between them. CDR1 and CDR2 from the germline V gene are MNHGY and SAAAGT. CDR3 length: 15 amino acids. CDR3: CASTYPRTANTEAFF. Here the CDR3 DNA reads TGTGCCAGCACCTATCCCCGGACAGCGAACACTGAAGCTTTCTTT.

This rearrangement joins TRBV28 to TRBJ1-6, with 7 nucleotides matching TRBD1. The CDR3 runs to 15 residues. CDR1 and CDR2 from the germline V gene are MDHEN and SYDVKM. The J segment lost 7 bases and the V segment lost 3 bases, leaving 6 bases of the junction unmatched. The chain's CDR3 is CASSFMGRGNSPLHF. CDR3 bases: TGTGCCAGCAGTTTTATGGGCAGGGGGAATTCACCCCTCCACTTT.

The chain links TRBV11-2 to TRBJ1-2; D gene uncertain. The CDR3 length is 13 residues. CDR1 and CDR2 (germline): SGHAT, FQNNGV. V lost 1 base, J lost 8 bases, and 11 bases lay in between. The CDR3 coding sequence is TGTGCCAGCAGCTTAGGGGAACTTCGGGGCTACACCTTC. Amino acids: CASSLGELRGYTF.

This clone was seen a single time. The J gene is TRBJ2-2, the V gene TRBV11-3; 12 positions agree with TRBD1. CDR3 size: 16 residues. Germline loops: CDR1 SGHNT, CDR2 YENEEA. The junction had 4 bases not matched to a gene; V was cut back by 5 bases and J by 3 bases. CDR3 nucleotides: TGTGCCAGCAGCCGGGACAGGGGGCAGCACACCGGGGAGCTGTTTTTT. Translation: CASSRDRGQHTGELFF. The full variable domain, its missing parts supplied by reference TRBV11-3 and TRBJ2-2, is EAGVVQSPRYKIIEKKQPVAFWCNPISGHNTLYWYLQNLGQGPELLIRYENEEAVDDSQLPKDRFSAERLKGVDSTLKIQPAELGDSAVYLCASSRDRGQHTGELFFGEGSRLTVL.

The rearrangement links TRBV10-1 to TRBJ2-1; D might be TRBD2 (5 bases). The CDR3 has 15 amino acids. Germline V gives CDR1 WNHNN, CDR2 SYGVQD (reference sequence). V lost 0 bases and J 0 bases, leaving 6 bases between the germline ends. CDR3 sequence (DNA): TGCGCCAGCAGTGAGTCAGGAGGCTCCTACAATGAGCAGTTCTTC. Encoded protein: CASSESGGSYNEQFF.

The rearrangement joins TRBV7-6 to TRBJ1-2; TRBD1 matches 9 bases. The length of the CDR3 is 15 residues. The V and J ends lost 5 bases and 2 bases, in that order; junction bases with no gene match: 6. Germline CDR1 is SGHVS and CDR2 is FNYEAQ. As DNA, the CDR3 is TGTGCCAGCAGCCCCCCGGGACAGGGAAACTATGGCTACACCTTC. Its translation: CASSPPGQGNYGYTF.

The V and J genes are TRBV28 and TRBJ1-3, with 11 bases aligning to TRBD1. The CDR3 spans 15 residues. Germline V CDR1 and CDR2: MDHEN, SYDVKM. Trimming removed 5 bases from V and 7 bases from J; junction bases left unmatched: 7. CDR3 loop: CASSAGQGAFNTIYF. The CDR3 bases are TGTGCCAGCAGTGCCGGACAGGGGGCTTTTAACACCATATATTTT.

V and J are TRBV25-1 and TRBJ2-1, with D perhaps matching TRBD2 (6 bases). The V gene lost 3 bases and the J gene lost 0 bases, with 15 bases spanning the gap. Germline V gene lookup returns CDR1 MGHDK and CDR2 SYGVNS. The CDR3 is made up of 17 amino acids. CDR3 protein: CASSDKAGTYSYNEQFF. CDR3 coding DNA: TGTGCCAGCAGTGATAAGGCGGGGACTTACTCCTACAATGAGCAGTTCTTC.

The chain uses TRBV5-1 and TRBJ1-1, with 7 bases fitting TRBD1. V gave up 4 bases and J gave up 5 bases; unmatched junction bases: 8. The CDR3 has 14 amino acids. Per germline, CDR1 SGHRS and CDR2 YFSETQ. CDR3 bases: TGCGCCAGCAGCATTGACAGGGTAGGGACTGAAGCTTTCTTT. Its protein is CASSIDRVGTEAFF.